The 26 T cell receptor beta chains presented below share a single source sample, sequenced in a study of PD-1 blockade in classical Hodgkin lymphoma (dated by TCRdb to the early 2020s). The time point label for this specimen denotes: cycle 2 day 1 (C2D1) of nivolumab. All trial patients had relapsed after autologous stem cell transplantation, with cohorts A, B and C differing in prior brentuximab vedotin exposure. Libraries were constructed by the immunoSEQ multiplex PCR assay. The table comes from immuneACCESS by way of TCRdb, which keeps in-frame sequences with V and J called. Part of the clones is missing from these tables; in studies checked, under half for an unresolved V gene and the rest for unknown reasons. Recorded for this sample are 25,000 to 30,000 clones; approximately 87% of them occurred a single time. 20% to 25% of the sample is in the top ten clones. The material was peripheral blood mononuclear cells (PBMCs), obtained before the second cycle of nivolumab. Receptors were obtained from a human donor with classical Hodgkin lymphoma.

The chain joins TRBV27 to TRBJ2-7; perhaps TRBD2 as D (5 bases). Germline CDR1 MNHEY, CDR2 SMNVEV (reference sequence). Trimming removed 0 bases at V and 5 bases at J, with 8 bases between. There are 13 residues in the CDR3. The CDR3 spells CASSLSSGNEQYF. The CDR3 bases are TGTGCCAGCAGTTTATCGTCGGGGAACGAGCAGTACTTC.

This clone was seen a single time. This sequence joins TRBV19 and TRBJ1-2; D ambiguous. Germline assignment: CDR1 LNHDA and CDR2 SQIVND (reference sequence). The CDR3 is 13 residues long. Trimming pared 3 bases from V and 6 bases from J, leaving 11 bases between. The CDR3 loop is CASSIIASHGYTF. The CDR3, as DNA: TGTGCCAGTAGTATCATCGCCTCACATGGCTACACCTTC.

The chain employs TRBV6-5 and TRBJ2-7, with D possibly being TRBD1 or TRBD2 (5 bases each). V was pared by 5 bases and J by 3 bases, with 14 bases between. In germline, CDR1 is MNHEY, CDR2 SVGAGI. The CDR3 is 14 amino acids. Here the CDR3 DNA reads TGTGCCAGCAGTCGGGACCCCCCCAACTACGAGCAGTACTTC. This codes for CASSRDPPNYEQYF.

V and J are TRBV12-5 and TRBJ2-1; TRBD2 matches 11 bases. V lost 5 bases to trimming and J lost 8 bases; unmatched junction nucleotides: 5. Germline V gives CDR1 LGHNT, CDR2 FRNRAP. The CDR3 sequence is 14 residues long. The CDR3 region has the DNA TGTGCTAGTGGTCGTCTAGCGGGGGGTCATGAGCAGTTCTTC. Translation gives CASGRLAGGHEQFF.

V is TRBV19 and J is TRBJ2-5; a weak D match, TRBD2 (6 bases). Germline assignment: CDR1 LNHDA and CDR2 SQIVND (reference sequence). V was pared by 1 base and J by 4 bases, with 16 bases between. This CDR3 has 16 residues. The CDR3: CASSIGGGGGLETQYF. The CDR3 coding sequence is TGTGCCAGTAGTATAGGGGGTGGGGGAGGACTAGAGACCCAGTACTTC.

The genes are TRBV7-2 and TRBJ2-1; D remains unclear. CDR3 length: 13 amino acids. Trimming stripped 1 base from V and 9 bases from J, with 10 bases between. Looked up from germline, CDR1 is SGHTA and CDR2 is FQGNSA. CDR3 sequence (DNA): TGTGCCAGCAGCTTAGATGGTACATTTGAGCAGTTCTTC. Amino acids: CASSLDGTFEQFF.

This clone has just a few counts. CDR3 sequence reads: CASSVGRGAATDTQYF. In DNA, the CDR3 is TGTGCCAGCAGCGTGGGTCGCGGGGCGGCCACAGATACGCAGTATTTT. V is TRBV9 and J is TRBJ2-3; tentatively, D is TRBD2 (6 bases). CDR3 length: 16 residues. Germline V gene lookup returns CDR1 SGDLS and CDR2 YYNGEE. The V end was cut by 2 bases, the J end by 2 bases, with 15 bases between. Full variable domain (remainder filled in from reference TRBV9 and TRBJ2-3): DSGVTQTPKHLITATGQRVTLRCSPRSGDLSVYWYQQSLDQGLQFLIQYYNGEERAKGNILERFSAQQFPDLHSELNLSSLELGDSALYFCASSVGRGAATDTQYFGPGTRLTVL.

The chain carries TRBV4-3 and TRBJ2-7; tentative D call: TRBD2 (6 bases). From germline, CDR1 is LGHNA and CDR2 YSLEER. Trimming pared 0 bases from V and 2 bases from J, leaving 8 bases between. There are 14 residues in the CDR3. The CDR3 sequence: CASSQDGGTYEQYF. In DNA, the CDR3 is TGCGCCAGCAGCCAAGATGGCGGGACCTACGAGCAGTACTTC.

The chain uses TRBV10-3 and TRBJ2-3; 10 bases map to TRBD2. The CDR3 is 16 amino acids. The ends lost 3 bases at V and 5 bases at J; junction bases unmatched: 8. Germline CDR1 ENHRY, CDR2 SYGVKD. In DNA form, the CDR3 reads TGTGCCATCAGTGACGGAACGGCTAGCGGGAGAGATACGCAGTATTTT. Translated: CAISDGTASGRDTQYF.

The chain links TRBV11-2 to TRBJ1-1; no clear D. Between the trimmed V and J ends, which lost 1 base and 5 bases, there was a span of 8 bases. This CDR3 region has 13 residues. CDR1 is SGHAT and CDR2 is FQNNGV in the germline V gene. CDR3 sequence reads: CASSLGRVTEAFF. CDR3 DNA sequence: TGTGCCAGCAGCTTAGGGCGAGTGACTGAAGCTTTCTTT.

This clone has just a few counts. The V and J genes are TRBV2 and TRBJ1-1, with TRBD1 identical over 8 bases. Per germline, CDR1 SNHLY and CDR2 FYNNEI. This CDR3 contains 17 residues. With 1 base clipped from V and 1 base from J, the junction kept 8 bases outside the gene matches. The CDR3: CASSEGQGAGRNTEAFF. For the CDR3, the DNA is TGTGCCAGCAGTGAAGGGCAGGGGGCAGGTAGGAACACTGAAGCTTTCTTT.

V gene TRBV7-2 combines with J gene TRBJ2-3; 14 positions agree with TRBD2. The ends lost 5 bases at V and 4 bases at J; junction bases unmatched: 5. Germline values: CDR1 SGHTA, CDR2 FQGNSA. The CDR3 is 16 residues long. CDR3 sequence reads: CASSPRLAGGADTQYF. The CDR3 nucleotides are TGTGCCAGCAGCCCCCGACTAGCGGGAGGGGCAGATACGCAGTATTTT.

The chain uses TRBV5-1 and TRBJ1-1, with D unresolved. The CDR3 runs to 13 residues. Trimming shortened V by 1 base and J by 5 bases, and 9 bases separated the two germline ends. The V gene's germline CDR1 is SGHRS and CDR2 YFSETQ. The CDR3 spells CASSLLGGTEAFF. The CDR3 DNA reads as TGCGCCAGCAGCTTGTTGGGTGGTACTGAAGCTTTCTTT.

V gene TRBV29-1 combines with J gene TRBJ2-7, with 7 bases matching TRBD2. The V and J ends lost 0 bases and 5 bases, in that order; junction bases with no gene match: 4. CDR1 is SQVTM, CDR2 ANQGSEA, per germline. The CDR3 runs 13 residues. CDR3 amino acids: CSVEETSSHEQYV. In nucleotides, the CDR3 is TGCAGCGTTGAAGAGACTAGCAGTCACGAGCAGTACGTC.

The rearrangement links TRBV27 to TRBJ1-5, with D possibly being TRBD1 (5 bases). V lost 6 bases and J 2 bases, leaving 17 bases between the germline ends. Germline CDR1 reads MNHEY; CDR2 reads SMNVEV (reference sequence). The CDR3 is 16 residues long. CDR3 bases: TGTGCCAGCAGAACATCAGGGATGGGTGGCAATCAGCCCCAGCATTTT. Protein: CASRTSGMGGNQPQHF.

This chain joins TRBV28 and TRBJ1-2; no firm D call. Germline values: CDR1 MDHEN, CDR2 SYDVKM. V lost 5 bases and J lost 11, with 15 bases in between. This CDR3 contains 12 residues. Written as DNA, the CDR3 is TGTGCCAGCAGTCAATTAGGGCTCGGGTACACCTTC. It translates to CASSQLGLGYTF.

The V gene is TRBV14, the J gene TRBJ1-1, with a weak D call TRBD1 (6 bases). Trimming took off 3 bases at V and 4 bases at J, with 9 bases between the two ends. The CDR3 spans 13 residues. Germline V gene lookup returns CDR1 SGHDN and CDR2 FVKESK. The CDR3 here is CASSQDSRTEAFF. CDR3 DNA sequence: TGTGCCAGCAGCCAGGACAGCCGCACTGAAGCTTTCTTT.

This clone was counted between two and nine times. V is TRBV4-3 and J is TRBJ2-2; 9 bases match TRBD2. Germline CDR1 and CDR2: LGHNA and YSLEER. The CDR3 totals 18 residues. V shed 2 bases, J shed 5 bases, and the junction held 12 bases outside the gene matches. CDR3 loop: CASSQTLSGGGRTGELFF. The CDR3 bases are TGCGCCAGCAGCCAAACGCTTAGCGGGGGTGGGAGAACCGGGGAGCTGTTTTTT.

The chain recombines TRBV5-5 with TRBJ2-7, with D unclear. The CDR3 runs to 14 residues. CDR1 is SGHKS and CDR2 is YYEKEE in the germline V gene (reference sequence). V lost 2 bases and J lost 2, with 11 bases in between. This chain's CDR3 is CASSFLDNAYEQYF. DNA of the CDR3: TGTGCCAGCAGCTTCTTAGACAACGCCTACGAGCAGTACTTC.

V usage is TRBV5-1 and J usage is TRBJ2-5, with TRBD1 as a possible D gene (6 bases). In germline, CDR1 is SGHRS, CDR2 YFSETQ. This CDR3 is built from 14 residues. V was cut by 7 bases and J by 1 base, with 14 bases left in between. CDR3 DNA: TGCGCCAGCCAACCGGACAGTTTCCAAGAGACCCAGTACTTC. Its translation: CASQPDSFQETQYF.

This clone was detected once. This chain links TRBV6-5 with TRBJ1-6; D is uncertain. Per the germline V gene, CDR1 is MNHEY and CDR2 is SVGAGI. Trimming pared 4 bases from V and 5 bases from J, leaving 6 bases between. The CDR3 loop spans 13 amino acids. The CDR3 loop is CASSWEDNSPLHF. In DNA, the CDR3 is TGTGCCAGCAGTTGGGAAGATAATTCACCCCTCCACTTT.

This sequence joins TRBV28 and TRBJ2-7; tentatively, D is TRBD1 or TRBD2 (5 bases each). Trimming pared 6 bases from V and 3 bases from J, leaving 9 bases between. The germline CDR1 and CDR2 sequences are MDHEN and SYDVKM. This CDR3 has 12 amino acids. CDR3 bases: TGTGCCAGCAGGGGGGTGGGCTACGAGCAGTACTTC. It is translated as CASRGVGYEQYF.

In its sample, this clone was seen once. J is TRBJ1-4 and V is TRBV9; the D gene is possibly TRBD1 (6 bases). This CDR3 contains 16 residues. Germline values: CDR1 SGDLS, CDR2 YYNGEE. V was pared by 4 bases and J by 8 bases, with 21 bases between. The CDR3 loop is CASSPGQIGGREKLFF. CDR3 in DNA: TGTGCCAGCAGCCCCGGACAGATTGGGGGCCGCGAAAAACTGTTTTTT.

The V call is TRBV9, the J call TRBJ1-2; D is ambiguous. The CDR3 is 15 residues long. V was pared by 3 bases and J by 4 bases, with 16 bases between. Germline lookup yields CDR1 SGDLS and CDR2 YYNGEE. CDR3 residues: CASSAGPPGLYGYTF. The CDR3 coding sequence is TGTGCCAGCAGCGCCGGCCCCCCCGGGCTCTATGGCTACACCTTC.

There are a few counts of this clone. The chain joins TRBV18 to TRBJ2-6; 9 positions match TRBD1. This CDR3 has 19 amino acids. The J segment lost 0 bases and the V segment lost 2 bases, leaving 8 bases of the junction unmatched. Germline-derived CDR1 and CDR2 are KGHSH and LQKENI. CDR3 nucleotides: TGTGCCAGCTCACCAAGCCGGACAGGGGTGATCTCTGGGGCCAACGTCCTGACTTTC. Its translation is CASSPSRTGVISGANVLTF.

The chain uses TRBV7-2 and TRBJ2-1; 11 bases line up with TRBD2. The germline V gene encodes CDR1 SGHTA and CDR2 FQGNSA. V gave up 3 bases and J gave up 3 bases; unmatched junction bases: 1. The CDR3 runs 15 residues. The CDR3 coding sequence is TGTGCCAGCAGCTTCGGACTAGCGGGCTACAATGAGCAGTTCTTC. It yields the protein CASSFGLAGYNEQFF.